The clone carrying this T cell receptor beta chain was seen a single time. This sample was included in a study of blood T cell repertoires in COVID-19. On the study more broadly: Acute-phase and convalescent COVID-19 samples originated in the United States, Italy and Spain.

Germline V gives CDR1 SGHTA, CDR2 FQGNSA. This CDR3 is built from 15 residues. The trim removed 7 bases at V and 4 bases at J, leaving 8 bases unmatched. As handled by the study authors: Estimates of nucleated cell counts were drawn from the amplification of reference gene primers. TCRdb's table, derived via immunoSEQ multiplex PCR, lists solely in-frame clones and lacks some. V, J and clone size are those of that table, while D and trimming were read from the DNA. In the table there are 150,000 to 200,000 clones, 70% to 90% of which are singletons. This receptor was obtained from a man in his sixties with acute or convalescent COVID-19. The chain is built from TRBV7-2 and TRBJ2-5; 11 bases map to TRBD2. The sequenced sample consisted of peripheral blood. DNA for the CDR3: TGTGCCAGCAAGGTAGCGGGAGGGCCGGGAGAGACCCAGTACTTC. Its translation is CASKVAGGPGETQYF.